The TCR beta chain described here comes from a study of blood T cell repertoires in COVID-19. On the study more broadly: Specimens from acute and convalescent COVID-19 originated in the United States, Italy and Spain.

V lost 5 bases and J lost 5, with 15 bases in between. Germline CDR1 is SGHTA and CDR2 is FQGNSA. This CDR3 spans 14 amino acids. Original analysis: The authors estimated nucleated cell counts from reference gene primer amplification. TCRdb keeps only in-frame clones here, not all; method: immunoSEQ multiplex PCR. The DNA gave D and trimming, while V, J and clone size come from that table. Of around 170,000 clones listed, approximately 83% are singletons. Sequenced sample: peripheral blood. The chain uses TRBV7-2 and TRBJ2-5, with D perhaps TRBD2 (6 bases). This TCR was sampled from a man between 65 and 85 years old who had recovered from COVID-19. In DNA form, the CDR3 reads TGTGCCAGCAGCGTAGGGACTGCACGGGAGACCCAGTACTTC. It yields the protein CASSVGTARETQYF.